This T cell receptor (beta chain) stems from a study of prognosis after radiotherapy for stage I lung cancer. Study information: No patient had concurrent therapy with stereotactic body radiotherapy. After radiotherapy, distant metastases were seen in a handful of patients (median approximately seven months), and no significant progression was seen in roughly 15.

By two-round multiplex PCR, the TCR beta CDR3 was amplified from genomic DNA. Initially, in first-round PCR, primers specific to each TRBV and TRBJ gene were used. The second PCR round used universal primers. MiXCR, run by TCRdb on the multiplex PCR reads, gives a single entry per CDR3 protein. The top ten clones hold 15% of a sample with 31,000 or so distinct CDR3 sequences, 42% of them seen once. A note on this clonotype: Relative to the germline gene, one junction end is altered; a read error may explain this.

Peripheral venous blood was drawn in approximately 5.7-milliliter volumes, with a draw taken at each of two separate time points. The CDR3 consists of 20 residues. Per germline, CDR1 SGDLS and CDR2 YYNGEE. The source material was PBMCs, sampled before or after stereotactic body radiation therapy (not recorded which). This TCR was sampled from a donor over 45 with non-small cell lung cancer. The chain joins TRBV9 to TRBJ2-7; perhaps TRBD2 as D (7 bases). The CDR3 region is CASITGNRLAVGPTPYEQYF. The CDR3 DNA follows: TGTGCTAGCATTACAGGGAATCGCCTAGCGGTAGGGCCGACCCCCTACGAGCAGTACTTC.